The clone carrying this TCR beta chain is classed as medium-sized. Antigen unknown. The record originates from a study of metastatic and nonmetastatic thyroid tumors. Overall study: Comparative analysis of repertoires was undertaken across blood and tumor or nodule tissue obtained from malignant and benign thyroid patients. Study-wide points: According to reports, the diversity of TCR beta was significantly higher in malignant thyroid tumors than in benign nodules, and this held in both blood and tumor samples.

The CDR3 has 18 amino acids. V lost 2 bases and J 1 base, leaving 18 bases between the germline ends. Germline V gene data show CDR1 as MNHEY and CDR2 as SVGAGI. Not a single patient had been given any form of treatment at any point before undergoing thyroid surgery. Original processing methods: The study's classifier, a distant-metastasis tool for papillary thyroid cancer, was built using CDR3 differences across clinicopathological groups. TCRdb redid the clone calls on the PCR reads using MiXCR. The V and J calls reflect TCRdb's pipeline rather than the authors' work. This sample has almost 35,000 clones, with roughly 15% found just once.

This receptor was taken from a female donor with papillary thyroid cancer or a benign thyroid nodule (not recorded which). Some clones in this sample may be carry-over from other donors' samples. This chain links TRBV6-5 with TRBJ2-1, with a weak D call TRBD2 (5 bases). Material: blood. CDR3 region: CASSYGGIEGTSYNEQFF. The DNA of the CDR3 is TGTGCCAGCAGTTACGGTGGGATTGAGGGTACGTCCTACAATGAGCAGTTCTTC.